The rows below give T cell receptor beta chains drawn from one sample of a study of early T cells in non-severe SARS-CoV-2 infection. TCRdb processed the 5' RACE reads anew with MiXCR; each CDR3 protein has one entry. The sample shows 66,000 or so distinct CDR3 sequences, around 14% of them seen only once. Sequences were obtained from whole blood. The receptor source for this set is an adult who was a healthcare worker with PCR-confirmed SARS-CoV-2 infection or an uninfected control (not recorded which). CDR3s include the opening cysteine and the closing phenylalanine or tryptophan. The D gene is left open where the match is weak. Clone size is not always given. Where it is, it says once, few, many or a class for expanded clones.

abundance | j_gene | d_gene | v_gene | CDR3nt | CDR3aa
many | TRBJ2-5 | . | TRBV29-1 | TGCAGCGTTGAGCCGGGCCAAGAGACCCAGTACTTC | CSVEPGQETQYF
many | TRBJ2-3 | . | TRBV9 | TGTGCCAGCAGCGTAGATGTCAGAACCACAGATACGCAGTATTTT | CASSVDVRTTDTQYF
many | TRBJ2-1 | TRBD1 | TRBV9 | TGTGCCAGCAGTGCCGTAGGTGGGACAGAAAAGGCTGAGCAGTTCTTC | CASSAVGGTEKAEQFF
many | TRBJ2-7 | TRBD1 | TRBV10-3 | TGTGCCATCAGCCCGGGACAGGGAGGCGACGAGCAGTACTTC | CAISPGQGGDEQYF
. | TRBJ2-2 | TRBD2 | TRBV6-2/TRBV6-3 | TGTGCCAGCAGTTATTACCCTTCTAGCGGGAGATCGAACACCGGGGAGCTGTTTTTT | CASSYYPSSGRSNTGELFF
. | TRBJ2-7 | TRBD2 | TRBV27 | TGTGCCAGCAGTAAAGCGGGATCGGTTTACGAGCAGTACTTC | CASSKAGSVYEQYF
many | TRBJ2-7 | TRBD1 | TRBV6-2/TRBV6-3 | TGTGCCAGCACGCCCCGAACCGACAGGGGGGTCAACGAGCAGTACTTC | CASTPRTDRGVNEQYF
. | TRBJ2-2 | . | TRBV6-2/TRBV6-3 | TGTGCCAGCAGTTACTATTCGAACACCGGGGAGCTGTTTTTT | CASSYYSNTGELFF
. | TRBJ2-2 | TRBD2 | TRBV19 | TGTGCCACCGGGACTAGCGGGGCCACCGGGGAGCTGTTTTTT | CATGTSGATGELFF
few | TRBJ1-1 | . | TRBV6-5 | TGTGCCAGCAGTTACTTCCAGGGGATGAACACTGAAGCTTTCTTT | CASSYFQGMNTEAFF
many | TRBJ1-5 | . | TRBV29-1 | TGCAGCGTTGGCTCGGGTTACAATCAGCCCCAGCATTTT | CSVGSGYNQPQHF
. | TRBJ1-6 | . | TRBV9 | TGTGCCAGCAGCGTAGAGGGGGAGAAGTCACCCCTCCACTTT | CASSVEGEKSPLHF
many | TRBJ2-1 | . | TRBV28 | TGTGCCAGCAGTTTGCAGGCTAGCGGCAGGGGGGAGCAGTTCTTC | CASSLQASGRGEQFF
few | TRBJ2-3 | TRBD2 | TRBV2 | TGTGCCAGCAGTGTACTAGCGAGCACAGATACGCAGTATTTT | CASSVLASTDTQYF
. | TRBJ1-3 | . | TRBV7-9 | TGTGCCAGCAGCTTAACCCCCGGGGCAGCAGGCCCAGTCACCATATATTTT | CASSLTPGAAGPVTIYF
. | TRBJ2-3 | . | TRBV6-2/TRBV6-3 | TGTGCCAGCAGTTACTTCTCTTTCACAGATACGCAGTATTTT | CASSYFSFTDTQYF
few | TRBJ2-1 | . | TRBV20-1 | TGCAGTGCTAACCGGACTCCTAATGAGCAGTTCTTC | CSANRTPNEQFF
few | TRBJ1-2 | . | TRBV10-2 | TGCGCCAGCAGTGAGTCGTCCTATGGCTACACCTTC | CASSESSYGYTF
. | TRBJ1-1 | . | TRBV29-1 | TGCAGCGTTGCAACGATCGTCGGGGACACTGAAGCTTTCTTT | CSVATIVGDTEAFF
many | TRBJ2-6 | . | TRBV19 | TGTGCCAGTAGCGTGACGGCTGGGGCCAACGTCCTGACTTTC | CASSVTAGANVLTF
. | TRBJ2-1 | . | TRBV5-1 | TGCGCCAGCAGCCCTCTCGGGGGAGCCTCCTACAATGAGCAGTTCTTC | CASSPLGGASYNEQFF
many | TRBJ2-1 | TRBD1 | TRBV20-1 | TGCAGTGCTACTAACAGGGGCCGAAGGTACAATGAGCAGTTCTTC | CSATNRGRRYNEQFF
. | TRBJ2-5 | . | TRBV5-1 | TGCGCCAGCAGCTTGCCCGGAGAGACCCAGTACTTC | CASSLPGETQYF
. | TRBJ2-1 | . | TRBV29-1 | TGCAGCGTTGACCCCGGCAGCCACAATGAGCAGTTCTTC | CSVDPGSHNEQFF
many | TRBJ2-3 | . | TRBV7-7 | TGTGCTAGCAGCTTGACAGACACAGATACGCAGTATTTT | CASSLTDTDTQYF
few | TRBJ2-7 | . | TRBV9 | TGTGCCAGCAGCGTAGCCCCTAGGGGTTGGGCGTCCGAGCAGTACTTC | CASSVAPRGWASEQYF
. | TRBJ2-1 | . | TRBV14 | TGTGCCAGCAGCCCCTTGGACACGCGAAATGAGCAGTTCTTC | CASSPLDTRNEQFF
. | TRBJ1-2 | . | TRBV6-2/TRBV6-3 | TGTGCCAGCAGTGACCTAGGACGAGTTGCGAACTATGGCTACACCTTC | CASSDLGRVANYGYTF
few | TRBJ2-3 | . | TRBV5-4 | TGTGCCAGCAGCCAGGACACGGTCTACACAGATACGCAGTATTTT | CASSQDTVYTDTQYF
. | TRBJ2-3 | TRBD1 | TRBV10-3 | TGTGCCATCAGTGAGAGGACAGGGGGCGCGACAGATACGCAGTATTTT | CAISERTGGATDTQYF
. | TRBJ2-2 | . | TRBV20-1 | TGCAGTGCTAGAGATGTATCAAGGGGGGACACCGGGGAGCTGTTTTTT | CSARDVSRGDTGELFF
many | TRBJ2-5 | TRBD2 | TRBV20-1 | TGCAGTGCTCGGGGAGGTGCGGGAGGTGTAGAGACCCAGTACTTC | CSARGGAGGVETQYF
. | TRBJ2-7 | TRBD1 | TRBV5-1 | TGCGCCAGCAGTCCCGGACAGGGCCTAACCTACGAGCAGTACTTC | CASSPGQGLTYEQYF
many | TRBJ2-1 | TRBD1 | TRBV29-1 | TGCAGCGTTGACTTTGGGACAGGGTACAATGAGCAGTTCTTC | CSVDFGTGYNEQFF
few | TRBJ1-1 | TRBD1 | TRBV7-3 | TGTGCCAGCAGCTTAACAGGGGACAGTGAAGCTTTCTTT | CASSLTGDSEAFF
few | TRBJ1-3 | . | TRBV7-3 | TGTGCCAGCAGCTTAAGGCCGGTAGGCTCTGGAAACACCATATATTTT | CASSLRPVGSGNTIYF